The 26 T cell receptor beta chains in this list originate from one sample, sequenced in a study of identical twins. TCRdb used MiXCR to reprocess the 5' RACE reads, holding one entry per CDR3 protein. The table has 750,000 to 950,000 distinct CDR3 sequences, 9% to 15% seen once. The same specimen was also included in a second study, on yellow fever vaccine responses in identical twins.

The source material was PBMCs. The receptors were sampled from a young woman in good health.

J is TRBJ2-5 and V is TRBV3-1; D not certain. The CDR3 consists of 13 residues. The ends were cut back, 6 bases at V and 4 bases at J, with 12 bases in the middle. Germline CDR1 LGHDT, CDR2 YNNKEL (reference sequence). The CDR3 spells CASSPQPRETQYF. The CDR3 DNA sequence: TGTGCCAGCAGTCCTCAACCGCGAGAGACCCAGTACTTC.

The chain joins TRBV12-5 to TRBJ2-2, with 8 bases fitting TRBD2. Germline V gene lookup returns CDR1 LGHNT and CDR2 FRNRAP. This CDR3 has 17 amino acids. The ends lost 4 bases at V and 2 bases at J; junction bases unmatched: 9. Written as DNA, the CDR3 is TGTGCTAGTGGTTGGGAAGCGGGAGAGGAAAACACCGGGGAGCTGTTTTTT. It specifies CASGWEAGEENTGELFF.

CDR3 amino acids: CASRQGQGGSYNEQFF. The CDR3 coding sequence is TGTGCCAGCAGACAAGGACAGGGGGGCTCCTACAATGAGCAGTTCTTC. J is TRBJ2-1 and V is TRBV6-1; 10 bases fit TRBD1. With 6 bases clipped from V and 0 bases from J, the junction kept 5 bases outside the gene matches. The CDR3 spans 16 residues. Per the germline V gene, CDR1 is MNHNS and CDR2 is SASEGT.

This clonotype has just one count. The CDR3 DNA is TGCAGCGTTGATGCGGGACTAGCCCTTAGCAATGAGCAGTTCTTC. Encoded protein: CSVDAGLALSNEQFF. The rearrangement joins TRBV29-1 to TRBJ2-1; 9 bases fit TRBD2. The V gene end was trimmed by 3 bases and the J gene end by 6 bases; junction bases not matched to a gene: 9. Looked up from germline, CDR1 is SQVTM and CDR2 is ANQGSEA. There are 15 residues in the CDR3.

The table lists this clonotype with a few counts. The chain carries TRBV29-1 and TRBJ2-2; the D is unclear. The CDR3 is made up of 13 amino acids. Germline CDR1 SQVTM, CDR2 ANQGSEA. Trimming took off 4 bases at V and 8 bases at J, with 14 bases between the two ends. The CDR3 here is CSVGRPVSGELFF. DNA of the CDR3: TGCAGCGTTGGACGGCCAGTTTCGGGGGAGCTGTTTTTT.

This clonotype was picked up a small number of times. The genes are TRBV7-2 and TRBJ1-5; D is perhaps TRBD1 (6 bases). The germline V and J ends were trimmed by 1 base and 2 bases, with 9 bases remaining between them. Germline-derived CDR1 and CDR2 are SGHTA and FQGNSA. The CDR3 totals 15 residues. The CDR3 DNA follows: TGTGCCAGCAGCTTAGTTCCAGGGGGCAATCAGCCCCAGCATTTT. Translated: CASSLVPGGNQPQHF.

This clonotype was counted many times. V and J are TRBV2 and TRBJ1-1; no firm D call. V was clipped by 3 bases and J by 5 bases, with 10 bases between them. The length of the CDR3 is 13 residues. The V gene's germline CDR1 is SNHLY and CDR2 FYNNEI. CDR3 region: CASSDLGGTEAFF. In DNA form, the CDR3 reads TGTGCCAGCAGTGATCTGGGAGGGACTGAAGCTTTCTTT.

The chain is built from TRBV20-1 and TRBJ2-3; D unclear. The V and J ends lost 3 bases and 1 base respectively, with 8 bases between them. Germline CDR1 reads DFQATT; CDR2 reads SNEGSKA (reference sequence). The CDR3 spans 13 residues. CDR3 region: CSASGQRTDTQYF. In nucleotides, the CDR3 is TGCAGTGCTAGTGGGCAACGCACAGATACGCAGTATTTT.

V gene TRBV7-9 combines with J gene TRBJ2-1; weak D call: TRBD2 (6 bases). V was trimmed by 5 bases and J by 5 bases, leaving 16 bases between them. Germline V gives CDR1 SEHNR, CDR2 FQNEAQ (reference sequence). The CDR3 totals 15 residues. CDR3 nucleotides: TGTGCCAGCAGCGGCCGGGGGAGCCTTCACAATGAGCAGTTCTTC. This codes for CASSGRGSLHNEQFF.

This clonotype was recorded only once. Germline is not matched at one junction end, which may reflect a read error. V and J are TRBV5-4 and TRBJ2-2; perhaps TRBD1 as D (6 bases). Germline loops: CDR1 SGHNT, CDR2 YYREEE (reference sequence). The CDR3 loop spans 14 amino acids. The CDR3 reads CAISPGQPSWELFF. The CDR3 DNA reads as TGTGCCATCAGCCCCGGACAGCCGAGCTGGGAGCTGTTTTTT.

Turning to this clonotype: Germline is not matched at one junction end, which may reflect a read error. V gene TRBV20-1 combines with J gene TRBJ2-1; 7 bases line up with TRBD1. The germline V gene encodes CDR1 DFQATT and CDR2 SNEGSKA (reference sequence). CDR3 length: 18 amino acids. CDR3 sequence (DNA): TGCAGTGCTAGCTTGGGTACGACAGGGTCGATCTCCTACAACGAGCAGTTCTTC. It codes for CSASLGTTGSISYNEQFF.

The chain is built from TRBV12-2 and TRBJ2-7; TRBD1 is the table's D call, not checked against the DNA. TRBV12-2 is a recognized pseudogene. The CDR3 runs to 12 residues. CDR3 protein: CGGGRTSYEQYV. The DNA of the CDR3 is TGTGGTGGGGGGCGGACGTCCTACGAGCAGTACGTC.

The chain joins TRBV7-9 to TRBJ1-1, with D hard to call. The V and J ends lost 4 bases and 1 base respectively, with 16 bases between them. The CDR3 has 16 amino acids. Germline V lookup: CDR1 SEHNR, CDR2 FQNEAQ (reference sequence). CDR3 sequence: CASSSASGGANTEAFF. CDR3 in DNA: TGTGCCAGCAGCTCGGCTTCCGGCGGCGCGAACACTGAAGCTTTCTTT.

This clonotype came up many times. CDR3 DNA: TGTGCCAGCAGTTTAGGTGGATTGGGAAACACCATATATTTT. It encodes CASSLGGLGNTIYF. The V call is TRBV28, the J call TRBJ1-3, with unresolved D. V lost 2 bases to trimming and J lost 4 bases, with 9 bases between them. The CDR3 extends over 14 amino acids. CDR1 is MDHEN and CDR2 is SYDVKM in the germline V gene.

This chain connects TRBV9 to TRBJ2-2; possible D gene TRBD2, 6 bases. V was trimmed by 7 bases and J by 7 bases, leaving 11 bases between them. Per the germline V gene, CDR1 is SGDLS and CDR2 is YYNGEE. The CDR3 length is 12 residues. The CDR3 here is CASGRRGGELFF. The DNA for the CDR3 is TGTGCCAGCGGGAGGCGGGGCGGGGAGCTGTTTTTT.

This clonotype was seen ten or more times. The chain has TRBV5-1 and TRBJ2-1; weak D call: TRBD2 (6 bases). This CDR3 has 15 residues. Germline V gives CDR1 SGHRS, CDR2 YFSETQ. Trimming stripped 4 bases from V and 6 bases from J, with 17 bases between. Here the CDR3 DNA reads TGCGCCAGCAGCACCGCGGGGCTTGAGGCCAATGAGCAGTTCTTC. This encodes CASSTAGLEANEQFF. Combining the CDR3 with reference TRBV5-1 and TRBJ2-1 gives the whole variable domain KAGVTQTPRYLIKTRGQQVTLSCSPISGHRSVSWYQQTPGQGLQFLFEYFSETQRNKGNFPGRFSGRQFSNSRSEMNVSTLELGDSALYLCASSTAGLEANEQFFGPGTRLTVL.

The chain uses TRBV3-1 and TRBJ2-5; D is undetermined. Trimming shortened V by 1 base and J by 3 bases, and 9 bases separated the two germline ends. The CDR3 covers 14 residues. The germline V gene encodes CDR1 LGHDT and CDR2 YNNKEL (reference sequence). CDR3 nucleotide sequence: TGTGCCAGCAGCCAAGCGTCTGTAAAAGAGACCCAGTACTTC. Translation gives CASSQASVKETQYF.

J is TRBJ1-1 and V is TRBV2, with D possibly TRBD1 on 5 matching bases. The CDR3 runs to 15 residues. Trimming removed 6 bases from V and 4 bases from J, with 18 bases in between. Per germline, CDR1 SNHLY and CDR2 FYNNEI. DNA of the CDR3: TGTGCCAGCAGGACCGCAGGGCAGGGCAGCACTGAAGCTTTCTTT. It yields the protein CASRTAGQGSTEAFF.

This clonotype has just a few counts. V usage is TRBV6-5 and J usage is TRBJ2-7; 7 bases are a match to TRBD2. V trimming: 2 bases; J trimming: 3 bases; junction bases outside the gene matches: 4. This CDR3 is built from 14 residues. Germline V lookup: CDR1 MNHEY, CDR2 SVGAGI. Here the CDR3 reads CASSYAGEFYEQYF. The CDR3 nucleotides read TGTGCCAGCAGTTACGCGGGAGAGTTCTACGAGCAGTACTTC.

This clonotype has a handful of counts. An end of the junction does not agree with germline; a read error may underlie this. The chain uses TRBV12-3 or TRBV12-4 and TRBJ2-1; D is ambiguous. CDR3 size: 14 residues. CDR3: CASSLGSPSNEQFF. In DNA form, the CDR3 reads TGTGCCAGCAGCTTAGGATCCCCATCCAATGAGCAGTTCTTC.

This clonotype came up many times. This chain joins TRBV5-6 and TRBJ2-1; 12 nucleotides agree with TRBD2. Germline V lookup: CDR1 SGHDT, CDR2 YYEEEE. The CDR3 spans 16 residues. Unmatched junction bases numbered 3, after V lost 1 base and J lost 4 bases. In nucleotides, the CDR3 is TGTGCCAGCAGCTTGTACGGGACTAGCGGGTACAATGAGCAGTTCTTC. This sequence encodes CASSLYGTSGYNEQFF. Combining the CDR3 with reference TRBV5-6 and TRBJ2-1 gives the whole variable domain DAGVTQSPTHLIKTRGQQVTLRCSPKSGHDTVSWYQQALGQGPQFIFQYYEEEERQRGNFPDRFSGHQFPNYSSELNVNALLLGDSALYLCASSLYGTSGYNEQFFGPGTRLTVL.

The chain combines TRBV20-1 with TRBJ2-5; 7 bases map to TRBD1. There are 16 residues in the CDR3. CDR1 and CDR2 (germline): DFQATT, SNEGSKA (reference sequence). Trimming cost V 0 bases and J 1 base; bases outside gene matches: 8. The DNA for the CDR3 is TGCAGTGCTAGAGAGGGTGTGGCAGGGGGCCAAGAGACCCAGTACTTC. Residues: CSAREGVAGGQETQYF.

V and J are TRBV5-1 and TRBJ2-5, with TRBD2 matching 9 bases. There are 15 residues in the CDR3. Germline V gene sequence: CDR1 SGHRS, CDR2 YFSETQ. The ends lost 4 bases at V and 5 bases at J; junction bases unmatched: 9. CDR3 nucleotide sequence: TGCGCCAGCAGCACACCAAGCGGGAGGTTTGAGACCCAGTACTTC. It specifies CASSTPSGRFETQYF.

The J gene is TRBJ2-5, the V gene TRBV3-1, with 7 positions matching TRBD2. This CDR3 region has 15 residues. Germline CDR1 reads LGHDT; CDR2 reads YNNKEL (reference sequence). The V gene end was trimmed by 5 bases and the J gene end by 3 bases; junction bases not matched to a gene: 9. CDR3 DNA sequence: TGTGCCAGCAGCTTAAGCGGGACCCATAAAGAGACCCAGTACTTC. Protein product: CASSLSGTHKETQYF.

This clonotype was recorded many times. The chain couples TRBV20-1 to TRBJ2-2; weak D call: TRBD1 (5 bases). This CDR3 has 12 amino acids. Looked up from germline, CDR1 is DFQATT and CDR2 is SNEGSKA (reference sequence). V was clipped by 4 bases and J by 3 bases, with 6 bases between them. The CDR3 DNA reads as TGCAGTGCTATGACAGACACCGGGGAGCTGTTTTTT. As protein: CSAMTDTGELFF.

This clonotype was seen repeatedly, ten times or more. V is TRBV27 and J is TRBJ1-1; 9 bases map to TRBD1. This CDR3 has 16 residues. With V trimmed by 4 bases and J by 0 bases, 6 bases remained unmatched. Germline V gives CDR1 MNHEY, CDR2 SMNVEV (reference sequence). The CDR3 region is CASSSPGTGLNTEAFF. The CDR3 nucleotides are TGTGCCAGCAGTTCCCCCGGGACAGGGTTGAACACTGAAGCTTTCTTT.